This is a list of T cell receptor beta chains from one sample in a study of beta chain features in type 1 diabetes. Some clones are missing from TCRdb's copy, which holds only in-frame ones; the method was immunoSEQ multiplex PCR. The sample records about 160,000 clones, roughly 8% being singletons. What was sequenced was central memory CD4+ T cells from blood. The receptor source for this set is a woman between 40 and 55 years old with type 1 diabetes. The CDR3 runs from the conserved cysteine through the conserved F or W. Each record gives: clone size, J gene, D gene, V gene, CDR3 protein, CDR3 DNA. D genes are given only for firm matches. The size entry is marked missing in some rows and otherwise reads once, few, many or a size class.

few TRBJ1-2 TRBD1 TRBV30 CAWSPGGPNYGYTF TGTGCCTGGAGTCCAGGGGGCCCTAACTATGGCTACACCTTC
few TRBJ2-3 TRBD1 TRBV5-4 CASSSGQGPTDTQYF TGTGCCAGCAGCTCTGGACAGGGACCGACAGATACGCAGTATTTT
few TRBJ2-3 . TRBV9 CASSVDGIITDTQYF TGTGCCAGCAGCGTGGACGGGATCATCACAGATACGCAGTATTTT
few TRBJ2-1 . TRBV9 CASSVGGGSGTYNEQFF TGTGCCAGCAGCGTAGGGGGTGGTAGCGGTACCTACAATGAGCAGTTCTTC
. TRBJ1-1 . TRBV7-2 CASSLLRGLKMNTEAFF TGTGCCAGCAGCTTATTGCGCGGACTCAAGATGAACACTGAAGCTTTCTTT
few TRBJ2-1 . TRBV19 CASSITSSYNEQFF TGTGCCAGTAGTATAACCAGCTCCTACAATGAGCAGTTCTTC
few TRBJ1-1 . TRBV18 CASSPPSRSTEAFF TGTGCCAGCTCACCACCGTCAAGGAGCACTGAAGCTTTCTTT
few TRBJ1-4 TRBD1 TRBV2 CASVQGAAEKLFF TGTGCCAGCGTACAGGGGGCCGCTGAAAAACTGTTTTTT
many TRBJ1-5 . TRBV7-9 CASRRENQPQHF TGTGCCAGCAGGCGGGAGAATCAGCCCCAGCATTTT
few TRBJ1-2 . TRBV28 CASRQGLGEFGYTF TGTGCCAGCAGACAGGGCCTTGGAGAGTTTGGCTACACCTTC
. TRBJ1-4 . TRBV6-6 CASSYFTGEKLFF TGTGCCAGCAGTTACTTCACAGGGGAAAAACTGTTTTTT
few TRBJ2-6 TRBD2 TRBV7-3 CASTLTPSSGVRANVLTF TGTGCCAGCACCCTGACACCTTCTAGCGGCGTTAGGGCCAACGTCCTGACTTTC
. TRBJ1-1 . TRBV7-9 CASTRKRESSLDTEAFF TGTGCCAGCACCAGAAAGAGGGAAAGTAGCCTCGACACTGAAGCTTTCTTT
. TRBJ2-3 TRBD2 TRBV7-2 CASSFSSGGALGTDTQYF TGTGCCAGCAGCTTTTCTAGCGGGGGGGCGTTAGGTACAGATACGCAGTATTTT
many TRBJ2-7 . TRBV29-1 CSVEVGAWEQYF TGCAGCGTTGAAGTTGGGGCGTGGGAGCAGTACTTC
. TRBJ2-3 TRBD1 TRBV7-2 CASRTGGSQYF TGTGCCAGCAGGACAGGGGGTTCGCAGTATTTT
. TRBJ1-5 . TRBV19 CASSINRAVGQPQHF TGTGCCAGTAGTATCAACAGGGCTGTCGGTCAGCCCCAGCATTTT
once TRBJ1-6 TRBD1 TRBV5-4 CASSSADRGVSPLHF TGTGCCAGCAGCTCAGCTGACAGGGGGGTGTCACCCCTCCACTTT
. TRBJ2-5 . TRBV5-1 CASSFGSGASQETQYF TGCGCCAGCAGCTTTGGTAGCGGAGCCTCCCAAGAGACCCAGTACTTC
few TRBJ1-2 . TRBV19 CASVQGSYGYTF TGTGCCAGCGTACAGGGAAGCTATGGCTACACCTTC
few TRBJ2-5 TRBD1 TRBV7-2 CASSFPTGAGETQYF TGTGCCAGCAGCTTCCCAACAGGGGCAGGCGAGACCCAGTACTTC
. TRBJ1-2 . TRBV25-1 CASSDPGIGYTF TGTGCCAGCAGCGACCCGGGGATAGGCTACACCTTC
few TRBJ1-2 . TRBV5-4 CASSLGNTVGAKGYTF TGTGCCAGCAGCTTGGGGAACACCGTGGGGGCGAAAGGCTACACCTTC
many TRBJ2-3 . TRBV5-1 CASSPPGLNTDTQYF TGCGCCAGCAGCCCTCCGGGACTGAACACAGATACGCAGTATTTT
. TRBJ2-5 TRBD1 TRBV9 CASSVVDDRGLQETQYF TGTGCCAGCAGCGTAGTTGACGACAGGGGGCTTCAAGAGACCCAGTACTTC
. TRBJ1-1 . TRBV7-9 CASSLGQFEAFF TGTGCCAGCAGCTTAGGACAGTTTGAAGCTTTCTTT
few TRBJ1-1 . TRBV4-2 CASSPQAEGLIVEAFF TGTGCCAGCAGCCCCCAGGCAGAGGGCTTAATTGTTGAAGCTTTCTTT
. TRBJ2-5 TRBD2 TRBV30 CAAIWGSGSTETQYF TGTGCCGCGATTTGGGGTAGCGGGAGCACAGAGACCCAGTACTTC
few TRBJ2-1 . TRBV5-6 CASQRDTLNGEQFF TGTGCCAGCCAACGGGACACCTTAAATGGTGAGCAGTTCTTC
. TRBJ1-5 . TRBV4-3 CASSQGRVNQPQHF TGCGCCAGCAGCCAAGGTAGAGTCAATCAGCCCCAGCATTTT
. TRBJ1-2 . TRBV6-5 CASKQGQLYGYTF TGTGCCAGCAAGCAAGGACAGTTATATGGCTACACCTTC
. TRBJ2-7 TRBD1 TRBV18 CASSPGRTGGHEQYF TGTGCCAGCTCACCAGGCAGGACAGGGGGCCACGAGCAGTACTTC